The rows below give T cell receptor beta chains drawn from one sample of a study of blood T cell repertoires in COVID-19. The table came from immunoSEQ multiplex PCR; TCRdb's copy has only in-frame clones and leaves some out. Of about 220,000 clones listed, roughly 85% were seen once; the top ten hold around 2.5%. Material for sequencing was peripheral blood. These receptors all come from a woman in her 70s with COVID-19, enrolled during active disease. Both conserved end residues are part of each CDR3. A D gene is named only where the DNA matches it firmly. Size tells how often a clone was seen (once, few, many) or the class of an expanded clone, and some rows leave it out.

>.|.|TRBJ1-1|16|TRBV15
CATSRPLGGLDTEAFF
TGTGCCACCAGCAGACCGTTAGGGGGTTTGGACACTGAAGCTTTCTTT
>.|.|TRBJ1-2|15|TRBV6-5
CASNHLSVGGRGYTF
TGTGCCAGCAATCACTTGTCAGTAGGGGGTCGCGGCTACACCTTC
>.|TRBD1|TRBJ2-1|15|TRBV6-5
CASRTTGGAYNEQFF
TGTGCCAGCAGAACAACAGGGGGCGCCTACAATGAGCAGTTCTTC
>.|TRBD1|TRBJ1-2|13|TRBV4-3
CASSRTGVYGYTF
TGCGCCAGCAGCCGAACAGGGGTTTATGGCTACACCTTC
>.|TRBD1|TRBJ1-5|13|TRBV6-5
CASRRQGDQPQHF
TGTGCCAGCAGGAGACAGGGTGATCAGCCCCAGCATTTT
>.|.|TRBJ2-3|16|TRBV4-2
CASSLLRDSASDTQYF
TGTGCCAGCAGCCTTCTCCGGGACTCCGCATCAGATACGCAGTATTTT
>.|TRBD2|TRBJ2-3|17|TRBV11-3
CASSFSGTSGGIDTQYF
TGTGCCAGCAGCTTTTCCGGGACTAGCGGGGGTATAGATACGCAGTATTTT
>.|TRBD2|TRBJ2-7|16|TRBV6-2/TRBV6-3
CASSYSAGRVGGEQYF
TGTGCCAGCAGTTACTCGGCCGGGAGGGTAGGAGGCGAGCAGTACTTC
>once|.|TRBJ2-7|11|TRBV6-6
CASTRAYEQYF
TGTGCCAGCACGCGGGCCTACGAGCAGTACTTC
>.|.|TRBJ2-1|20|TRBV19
CASRTTGGGGREGPFDEQFF
TGTGCCAGTAGAACCACAGGGGGCGGCGGCCGGGAGGGCCCATTCGATGAGCAGTTCTTC
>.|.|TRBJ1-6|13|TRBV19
CASTGQKNSPLHF
TGTGCCAGTACGGGTCAGAAAAATTCACCCCTCCACTTT
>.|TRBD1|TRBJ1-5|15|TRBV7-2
CASSPRQGSNQPQHF
TGTGCCAGCAGCCCGAGACAGGGTAGCAATCAGCCCCAGCATTTT
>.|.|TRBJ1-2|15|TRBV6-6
CASSYSLTEAGGYTF
TGTGCCAGCAGTTACTCCCTTACAGAAGCAGGTGGCTACACCTTC
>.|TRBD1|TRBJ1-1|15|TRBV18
CASSPGTGEWTEAFF
TGTGCCAGCTCACCGGGGACAGGGGAGTGGACTGAAGCTTTCTTT
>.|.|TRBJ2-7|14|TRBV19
CASSPLDWAAEQYF
TGTGCCAGTAGTCCCTTGGACTGGGCGGCCGAGCAGTACTTC
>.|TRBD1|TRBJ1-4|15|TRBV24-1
CATSDQTGGTEKLFF
TGTGCCACCAGTGATCAAACAGGGGGGACTGAAAAACTGTTTTTT
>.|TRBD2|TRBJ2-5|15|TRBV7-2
CASSQSAGSQETQYF
TGTGCCAGCAGCCAATCAGCGGGGTCCCAAGAGACCCAGTACTTC
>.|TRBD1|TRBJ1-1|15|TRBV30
CAWSNKGALNTEAFF
TGTGCCTGGAGTAACAAGGGGGCCTTGAACACTGAAGCTTTCTTT
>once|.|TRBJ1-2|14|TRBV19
CASSIRLSGGGYTF
TGTGCCAGTAGTATCCGCCTCTCGGGAGGTGGCTACACCTTC
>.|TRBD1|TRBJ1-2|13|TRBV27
CASSYDRGYGYTF
TGTGCCAGCAGTTACGACAGGGGCTATGGCTACACCTTC
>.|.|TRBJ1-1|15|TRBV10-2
CASRGAGTTNTEAFF
TGCGCCAGCAGAGGCGCCGGGACAACGAACACTGAAGCTTTCTTT
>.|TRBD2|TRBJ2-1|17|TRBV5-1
CASSTGLAGGGYNEQFF
TGCGCCAGCAGCACCGGACTAGCGGGAGGCGGATACAATGAGCAGTTCTTC
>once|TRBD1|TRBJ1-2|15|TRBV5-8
CASSLPGQGHYGYTF
TGTGCCAGCAGCCTGCCGGGACAGGGACACTATGGCTACACCTTC
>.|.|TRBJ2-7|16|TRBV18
CASSPQRLQGLAEQYF
TGTGCCAGCTCACCGCAAAGGTTACAGGGCTTAGCCGAGCAGTACTTC
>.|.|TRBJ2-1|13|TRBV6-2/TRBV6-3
CASSPQGYNEQFF
TGTGCCAGCAGCCCACAGGGATACAATGAGCAGTTCTTC
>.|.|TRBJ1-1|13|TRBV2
CASTLTGVTEAFF
TGTGCCAGCACCCTGACAGGCGTCACCGAAGCTTTCTTT
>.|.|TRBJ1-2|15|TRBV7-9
CASNHLAPTGYGYTF
TGTGCCAGCAACCACCTAGCCCCGACGGGCTATGGCTACACCTTC
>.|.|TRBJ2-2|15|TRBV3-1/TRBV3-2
CASSQRRVGTGELFF
TGTGCCAGCAGCCAAAGGAGGGTGGGCACCGGGGAGCTGTTTTTT
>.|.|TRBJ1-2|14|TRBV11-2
CASSRTAYNYGYTF
TGTGCCAGCAGTCGGACAGCCTATAACTATGGCTACACCTTC
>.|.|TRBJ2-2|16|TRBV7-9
CASSPQPGAAGRELFF
TGTGCCAGCAGCCCACAACCAGGGGCTGCCGGCCGGGAGCTGTTTTTT
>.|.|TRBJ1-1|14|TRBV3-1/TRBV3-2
CASSQVPEYTEAFF
TGTGCCAGCAGCCAAGTTCCAGAATACACTGAAGCTTTCTTT
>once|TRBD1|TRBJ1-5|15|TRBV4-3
CASSQTTGGNQPQHF
TGCGCCAGCAGCCAAACGACAGGGGGGAATCAGCCCCAGCATTTT
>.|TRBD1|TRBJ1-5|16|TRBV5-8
CASSSTHGTGSQPQHF
TGTGCCAGCAGCTCCACCCATGGGACAGGGAGTCAGCCCCAGCATTTT
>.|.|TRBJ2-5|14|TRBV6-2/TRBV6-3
CASSYRLAEETQYF
TGTGCCAGCAGTTATCGGCTAGCAGAAGAGACCCAGTACTTC